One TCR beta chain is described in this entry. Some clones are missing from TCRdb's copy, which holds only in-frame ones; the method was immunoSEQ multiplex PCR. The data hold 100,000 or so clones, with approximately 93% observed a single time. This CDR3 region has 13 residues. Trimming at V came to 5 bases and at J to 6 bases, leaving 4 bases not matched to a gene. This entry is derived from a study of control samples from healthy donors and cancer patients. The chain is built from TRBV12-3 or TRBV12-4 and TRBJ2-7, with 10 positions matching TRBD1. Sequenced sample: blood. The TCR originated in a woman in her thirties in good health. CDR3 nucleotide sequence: TGTGCCAGCAGTCCGACAGGGGGCAGCGAGCAGTACTTC. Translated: CASSPTGGSEQYF.